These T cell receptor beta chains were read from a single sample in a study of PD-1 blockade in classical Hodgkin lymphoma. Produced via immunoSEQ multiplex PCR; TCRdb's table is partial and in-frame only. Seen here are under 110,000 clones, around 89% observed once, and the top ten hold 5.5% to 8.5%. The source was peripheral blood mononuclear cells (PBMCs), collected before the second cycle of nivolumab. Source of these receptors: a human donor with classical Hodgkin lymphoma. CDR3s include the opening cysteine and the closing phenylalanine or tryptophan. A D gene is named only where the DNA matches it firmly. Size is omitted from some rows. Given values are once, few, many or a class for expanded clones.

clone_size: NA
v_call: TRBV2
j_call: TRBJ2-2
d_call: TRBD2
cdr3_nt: TGTGCCAGCAGTGAAGGTCTAGCGGGGGGGCACACCGGGGAGCTGTTTTTT
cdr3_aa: CASSEGLAGGHTGELFF

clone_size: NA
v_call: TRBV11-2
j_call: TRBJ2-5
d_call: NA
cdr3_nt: TGTGCCAGCAGCCTGAACCAAGGATTATCAGAGACCCAGTACTTC
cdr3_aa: CASSLNQGLSETQYF

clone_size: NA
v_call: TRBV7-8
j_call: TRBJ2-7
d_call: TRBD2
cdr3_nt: TGTGCCAGCAGCTTCAGCGGAGTCGGGGGGGCTTCCGAGCAGTACTTC
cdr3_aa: CASSFSGVGGASEQYF

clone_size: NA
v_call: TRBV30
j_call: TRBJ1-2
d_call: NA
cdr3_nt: TGTGCCTGGAGTCGACGGTTCTATGGCTACACCTTC
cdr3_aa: CAWSRRFYGYTF

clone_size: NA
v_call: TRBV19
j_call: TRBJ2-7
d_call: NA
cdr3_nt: TGTGCCCCCTACCGGGGAAGCTCCTACGAGCAGTACTTC
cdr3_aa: CAPYRGSSYEQYF

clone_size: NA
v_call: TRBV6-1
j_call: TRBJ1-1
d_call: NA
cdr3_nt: TGTGCCAGCAGTGATGCGTGGCAGGGAGCTGAAGCTTTCTTT
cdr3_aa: CASSDAWQGAEAFF

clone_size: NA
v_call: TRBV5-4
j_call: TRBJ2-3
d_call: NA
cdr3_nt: TGTGCCAGCAGCTTTGGGGGGCGGACAGATACGCAGTATTTT
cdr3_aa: CASSFGGRTDTQYF

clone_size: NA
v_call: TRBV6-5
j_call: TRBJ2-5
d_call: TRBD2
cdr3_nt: TGTGCCAGCAGTCTGCTGACTAGCGGACACGAGACCCAGTACTTC
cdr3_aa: CASSLLTSGHETQYF

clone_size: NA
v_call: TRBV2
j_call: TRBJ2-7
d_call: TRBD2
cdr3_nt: TGTGCCAGCAGCTACCCCCCTAGCGGGGGCCCCAGCTCCTACGAGCAGTACTTC
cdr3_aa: CASSYPPSGGPSSYEQYF

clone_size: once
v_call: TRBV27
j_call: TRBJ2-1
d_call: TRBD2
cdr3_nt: TGTGCCAGCAGCCCCTCTGGGCGGGGGGCTTACAATGAGCAGTTCTTC
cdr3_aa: CASSPSGRGAYNEQFF

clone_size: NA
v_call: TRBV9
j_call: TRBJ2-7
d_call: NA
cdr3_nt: TGTGCCAGCAGCGGTGACGGGAAGGGTTCCTACGAGCAGTACTTC
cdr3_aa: CASSGDGKGSYEQYF

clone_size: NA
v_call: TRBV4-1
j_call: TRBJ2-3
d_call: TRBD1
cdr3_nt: TGCGCCAGCAGCCAAGATCAAGGACAGGACACAGATACGCAGTATTTT
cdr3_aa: CASSQDQGQDTDTQYF

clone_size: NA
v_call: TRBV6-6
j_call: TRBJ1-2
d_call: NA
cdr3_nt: TGTGCCAGCAGTTACGGGGAGGTTAGCGGCTACACCTTC
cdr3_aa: CASSYGEVSGYTF

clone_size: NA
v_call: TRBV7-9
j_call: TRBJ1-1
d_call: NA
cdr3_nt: TGTGCCAGCAGCTTCCCCCCCGGGTTGGGTACTGAAGCTTTCTTT
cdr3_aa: CASSFPPGLGTEAFF

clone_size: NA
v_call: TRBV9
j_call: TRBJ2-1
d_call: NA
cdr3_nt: TGTGCCAGCAGCCCACTTCTCGGAGTTGACTACAATGAGCAGTTCTTC
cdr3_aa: CASSPLLGVDYNEQFF

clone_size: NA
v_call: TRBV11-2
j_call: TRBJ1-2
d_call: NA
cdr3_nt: TGTGCCAGCAGCTTAGGTTTGTCCACCTATGGCTACACCTTC
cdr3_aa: CASSLGLSTYGYTF

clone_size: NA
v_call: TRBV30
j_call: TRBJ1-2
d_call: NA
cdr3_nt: TGTGCCTGGAGTGTCGGGCTCTCGGGCTACACCTTC
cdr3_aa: CAWSVGLSGYTF